This T cell receptor beta chain was sequenced for a study of blood T cell repertoires in COVID-19. The overall study: The study drew acute and convalescent COVID-19 samples from the United States, Italy and Spain. In each case, the material was cDNA or gDNA derived from T cells, B-cell-depleted T cells, or PBMCs.

Per germline, CDR1 LGHNA and CDR2 YSLEER. Trimming took 0 bases from V and 11 from J, leaving 8 bases between them. The CDR3 loop spans 13 amino acids. Original processing notes: It was from reference gene primer amplification that nucleated cell counts were estimated. Some clones are missing from TCRdb's copy, which holds only in-frame ones; the method was immunoSEQ multiplex PCR. From that table come the V and J calls and clone size; the DNA was used to work out D and trimming. This table holds roughly 160,000 clones, 85% to 95% found once. V is TRBV4-3 and J is TRBJ1-6; D is uncertain. Sequenced: peripheral blood. The sequence derives from a man aged 45-65 years with acute or convalescent COVID-19. DNA of the CDR3: TGCGCCAGCAGCCAAGAGAGTGAAACACCCCTCCACTTT. It yields the protein CASSQESETPLHF.